This is a list of T cell receptor beta chains from one sample in a study of T cells in tumors after PD-1 blockade. Profiling relied on immunoSEQ multiplex PCR, and the TCRdb table lists in-frame clones only, not all of them. This sample has tens of thousands of clones, with 79% found just once. The source was PBMCs, collected before anti-PD-1 therapy. The receptor set was obtained from a human donor with advanced basal cell or squamous cell carcinoma (not recorded which). CDR3s include the opening cysteine and the closing phenylalanine or tryptophan. The D gene is left open where the match is weak. Only some rows state a clone size, as once, few, many or a class for expanded clones.

D: .
J: TRBJ2-5
V: TRBV11-3
size: .
CDR3: CASRHNQRQETQYF
DNA: TGTGCCAGCAGACATAACCAGAGACAAGAGACCCAGTACTTC

D: TRBD2
J: TRBJ2-3
V: TRBV4-2
size: .
CDR3: CASSQLAGVGTDTQYF
DNA: TGTGCCAGCAGCCAACTAGCGGGGGTAGGCACAGATACGCAGTATTTT

D: .
J: TRBJ1-1
V: TRBV10-3
size: .
CDR3: CAISTTNANTEAFF
DNA: TGTGCCATCAGTACTACCAACGCGAACACTGAAGCTTTCTTT

D: .
J: TRBJ2-7
V: TRBV9
size: .
CDR3: CASSVGGETYEQYF
DNA: TGTGCCAGCAGCGTAGGTGGAGAAACCTACGAGCAGTACTTC

D: .
J: TRBJ2-3
V: TRBV6-1
size: .
CDR3: CASSDESMTSTDTQYF
DNA: TGTGCCAGCAGTGATGAGTCGATGACTAGCACAGATACGCAGTATTTT

D: .
J: TRBJ2-2
V: TRBV6-5
size: .
CDR3: CASSRATNTGELFF
DNA: TGTGCCAGCTCTCGGGCGACTAACACCGGGGAGCTGTTTTTT

D: TRBD1
J: TRBJ2-5
V: TRBV24-1
size: .
CDR3: CATSLGGTGAQETQYF
DNA: TGTGCCACCAGTCTGGGCGGGACAGGGGCCCAAGAGACCCAGTACTTC

D: TRBD1
J: TRBJ1-1
V: TRBV2
size: .
CDR3: CASSGQGGTEAFF
DNA: TGTGCCAGCAGTGGACAGGGTGGGACTGAAGCTTTCTTT

D: .
J: TRBJ2-7
V: TRBV15
size: .
CDR3: CATSRGRFFDEQYF
DNA: TGTGCCACCAGCAGAGGCAGGTTTTTCGACGAGCAGTACTTC

D: .
J: TRBJ2-2
V: TRBV6-5
size: .
CDR3: CASRHDLGTGELFF
DNA: TGTGCCAGCAGACACGACCTCGGCACCGGGGAGCTGTTTTTT

D: .
J: TRBJ2-2
V: TRBV6-5
size: .
CDR3: CASSSDMNTGELFF
DNA: TGTGCCAGCAGTTCGGACATGAACACCGGGGAGCTGTTTTTT

D: .
J: TRBJ2-5
V: TRBV5-1
size: .
CDR3: CASSPTGIETQYF
DNA: TGCGCCAGCAGCCCCACAGGGATTGAGACCCAGTACTTC

D: TRBD2
J: TRBJ2-3
V: TRBV29-1
size: .
CDR3: CSVEVGGITDTQYF
DNA: TGCAGCGTTGAAGTGGGAGGGATAACAGATACGCAGTATTTT

D: .
J: TRBJ1-2
V: TRBV2
size: once
CDR3: CASTPSGTLSSYTF
DNA: TGTGCCAGCACCCCCTCTGGGACACTCTCTAGCTACACCTTC

D: TRBD2
J: TRBJ2-3
V: TRBV5-4
size: .
CDR3: CATQREVGTDTQYF
DNA: TGTGCCACCCAGCGGGAGGTGGGCACAGATACGCAGTATTTT

D: TRBD2
J: TRBJ2-3
V: TRBV24-1
size: .
CDR3: CATTPGGGTDTQYF
DNA: TGTGCCACCACCCCCGGGGGGGGAACAGATACGCAGTATTTT

D: .
J: TRBJ2-5
V: TRBV7-2
size: .
CDR3: CASSPSPQETQYF
DNA: TGTGCCAGCAGCCCCTCTCCCCAAGAGACCCAGTACTTC

D: TRBD2
J: TRBJ2-3
V: TRBV2
size: .
CDR3: CATRFDGGGTDTQYF
DNA: TGTGCCACCCGGTTCGACGGGGGGGGCACAGATACGCAGTATTTT

D: TRBD2
J: TRBJ2-2
V: TRBV7-9
size: .
CDR3: CASSLRTSGRMAGELFF
DNA: TGTGCCAGCAGCTTACGGACTAGCGGGAGGATGGCCGGGGAGCTGTTTTTT

D: TRBD2
J: TRBJ2-1
V: TRBV2
size: .
CDR3: CASNPSSGASYNEQFF
DNA: TGTGCCAGCAATCCCTCTAGCGGGGCCTCCTACAATGAGCAGTTCTTC

D: TRBD1
J: TRBJ1-3
V: TRBV9
size: .
CDR3: CASTQLDRASGNTIYF
DNA: TGTGCCAGCACCCAGCTGGACAGGGCCTCTGGAAACACCATATATTTT

D: TRBD1
J: TRBJ1-2
V: TRBV18
size: .
CDR3: CASSPREGGVWGYTF
DNA: TGTGCCAGCTCACCTCGCGAAGGGGGCGTGTGGGGCTACACCTTC

D: .
J: TRBJ2-7
V: TRBV29-1
size: .
CDR3: CSVRDYEQYF
DNA: TGCAGCGTCCGCGACTACGAGCAGTACTTC

D: .
J: TRBJ2-7
V: TRBV28
size: .
CDR3: CASSITGVPEQYF
DNA: TGTGCCAGCAGTATTACGGGGGTTCCCGAGCAGTACTTC

D: .
J: TRBJ1-1
V: TRBV5-5
size: .
CDR3: CASSLVQAEPEAFF
DNA: TGTGCCAGCAGCTTGGTCCAGGCAGAACCTGAAGCTTTCTTT

D: TRBD1
J: TRBJ1-2
V: TRBV7-9
size: .
CDR3: CASSLQDRDRGYTF
DNA: TGTGCCAGCAGCTTACAAGACAGGGATCGGGGCTACACCTTC

D: TRBD1
J: TRBJ1-2
V: TRBV15
size: .
CDR3: CATSRLDRTYGYTF
DNA: TGTGCCACCAGCAGGCTGGACAGGACCTATGGCTACACCTTC

D: .
J: TRBJ1-2
V: TRBV4-1
size: .
CDR3: CASSQVGWPYGYTF
DNA: TGCGCCAGCAGCCAAGTCGGATGGCCGTATGGCTACACCTTC

D: .
J: TRBJ2-1
V: TRBV7-2
size: .
CDR3: CASSLISSASVSNEQFF
DNA: TGTGCCAGCAGCTTAATTTCGTCGGCTAGCGTAAGCAATGAGCAGTTCTTC

D: TRBD2
J: TRBJ2-7
V: TRBV10-3
size: .
CDR3: CAITDGLAGGRRQYF
DNA: TGTGCCATCACAGATGGACTAGCGGGAGGACGACGGCAGTACTTC

D: TRBD2
J: TRBJ2-5
V: TRBV6-5
size: .
CDR3: CASSQPGLAAETQYF
DNA: TGTGCCAGCAGTCAGCCGGGACTAGCGGCGGAGACCCAGTACTTC

D: TRBD1
J: TRBJ2-2
V: TRBV5-8
size: few
CDR3: CASSLGQGWDTGELFF
DNA: TGTGCCAGCAGCTTGGGACAGGGATGGGACACCGGGGAGCTGTTTTTT

D: .
J: TRBJ2-2
V: TRBV5-1
size: .
CDR3: CASAPNLFANTGELFF
DNA: TGCGCCAGCGCCCCGAACTTGTTCGCGAACACCGGGGAGCTGTTTTTT

D: TRBD1
J: TRBJ1-4
V: TRBV5-8
size: .
CDR3: CASSPGQINEKLFF
DNA: TGTGCCAGCAGCCCGGGACAGATTAATGAAAAACTGTTTTTT

D: .
J: TRBJ1-6
V: TRBV2
size: many
CDR3: CASSEGDTGNSPLHF
DNA: TGTGCCAGCAGTGAAGGGGACACAGGGAATTCACCCCTCCACTTT

D: TRBD1
J: TRBJ1-3
V: TRBV7-2
size: .
CDR3: CASSLTGGASGNTIYF
DNA: TGTGCCAGCAGCCTTACAGGGGGCGCATCTGGAAACACCATATATTTT

D: TRBD1
J: TRBJ2-3
V: TRBV25-1
size: .
CDR3: CASSTTGVRSTDTQYF
DNA: TGTGCCAGCAGTACCACAGGGGTCCGGAGCACAGATACGCAGTATTTT

D: .
J: TRBJ2-7
V: TRBV11-3
size: .
CDR3: CASRDPGREQYF
DNA: TGTGCCAGCAGAGATCCGGGTCGGGAGCAGTACTTC

D: .
J: TRBJ1-2
V: TRBV28
size: .
CDR3: CASSLRGNNYGYTF
DNA: TGTGCCAGCAGTTTAAGGGGCAATAACTATGGCTACACCTTC

D: .
J: TRBJ1-2
V: TRBV15
size: .
CDR3: CATSVPGSDGYTF
DNA: TGTGCCACCAGCGTCCCTGGGAGTGATGGCTACACCTTC

D: TRBD1
J: TRBJ1-2
V: TRBV27
size: .
CDR3: CASSLTGGSGYTF
DNA: TGTGCCAGCAGTTTAACAGGGGGTTCTGGCTACACCTTC

D: .
J: TRBJ2-1
V: TRBV5-1
size: .
CDR3: CASSFGTANEQFF
DNA: TGCGCCAGCAGCTTTGGGACGGCTAATGAGCAGTTCTTC